Below are 8 T cell receptor beta chains sequenced from a single sample in a study of blood T cell repertoires in COVID-19. Sequenced by immunoSEQ multiplex PCR; TCRdb stores in-frame clones only, minus some. The sample consists of roughly 88,000 clones, around nine tenths of them appearing once. The sample comprised peripheral blood. The receptors stem from a woman aged 50 to 60 in a cohort sampled during active COVID-19.

The sample holds a few counts of this clone. This chain links TRBV2 with TRBJ2-7; D is possibly TRBD2 (5 bases). The V end lost 5 bases, the J end lost 5 bases, and 13 bases lay between the germline ends. The CDR3 is 13 amino acids. Germline V gene sequence: CDR1 SNHLY, CDR2 FYNNEI. The CDR3 region has the DNA TGTGCCAGCAGTAGGACGGAGGTGGACGAGCAGTACTTC. It codes for CASSRTEVDEQYF.

The chain is built from TRBV9 and TRBJ2-7; a weak D match, TRBD2 (6 bases). Germline values: CDR1 SGDLS, CDR2 YYNGEE. V gave up 4 bases and J gave up 3 bases, with 11 bases separating them. The CDR3 spans 13 residues. The CDR3 bases are TGTGCCAGCAGCCCCCGGCGGGGCTACGAGCAGTACTTC. It specifies CASSPRRGYEQYF.

V usage is TRBV5-4 and J usage is TRBJ1-1, with D perhaps TRBD1 (6 bases). Germline V lookup: CDR1 SGHNT, CDR2 YYREEE (reference sequence). The V end lost 4 bases, the J end lost 6 bases, and 16 bases lay between the germline ends. The CDR3 is 14 amino acids. The CDR3 reads CASSIYREGAEAFF. CDR3 nucleotides: TGTGCCAGCAGCATATACAGGGAAGGGGCTGAAGCTTTCTTT.

V gene TRBV24-1 combines with J gene TRBJ2-7, with D perhaps TRBD2 (7 bases). Germline lookup yields CDR1 KGHDR and CDR2 SFDVKD. V was cut by 5 bases and J by 0 bases, with 10 bases left in between. This CDR3 comprises 14 residues. CDR3 bases: TGTGCCACCAGTGGGGGGGGCCTCTCCTACGAGCAGTACTTC. Translation gives CATSGGGLSYEQYF.

The gene calls are TRBV28 and TRBJ2-5; D is undetermined. Per germline, CDR1 MDHEN and CDR2 SYDVKM. V dropped 8 bases and J dropped 3 bases, with 7 bases sitting between them. The CDR3 runs 11 residues. The CDR3 DNA reads as TGTGCCAGCCTCTTAGAAGAGACCCAGTACTTC. Protein sequence: CASLLEETQYF.

J is TRBJ2-7 and V is TRBV6-5; 9 bases map to TRBD1. The CDR3 has 15 residues. Germline V lookup: CDR1 MNHEY, CDR2 SVGAGI. V was clipped by 4 bases and J by 6 bases; unmatched bases: 10. CDR3 protein: CASSFRWDRVSEQYF. The CDR3 region has the DNA TGTGCCAGCAGTTTTCGATGGGACAGGGTTTCCGAGCAGTACTTC.

V and J are TRBV6-4 and TRBJ1-4, with 8 bases that match TRBD1. Germline lookup yields CDR1 MRHNA and CDR2 SNTAGT. The CDR3 sequence is 15 residues long. V dropped 4 bases and J dropped 2; count of bases not matched to a gene: 3. The CDR3 here is CASSATGVTNEKLFF. The CDR3 DNA reads TGTGCCAGCAGTGCGACAGGGGTGACTAATGAAAAACTGTTTTTT.

This clone has just one count. The rearrangement joins TRBV5-1 to TRBJ1-2; maybe TRBD1 (6 bases). The CDR3 covers 14 residues. V shed 4 bases and J shed 7 bases, with 17 bases lying between them. From germline, CDR1 is SGHRS and CDR2 YFSETQ. The CDR3 here is CASSPKQGRSGYTF. The CDR3 DNA reads as TGCGCCAGCAGCCCAAAACAGGGACGGTCTGGCTACACCTTC. Together with reference TRBV5-1 and TRBJ1-2, the CDR3 gives the full variable domain: KAGVTQTPRYLIKTRGQQVTLSCSPISGHRSVSWYQQTPGQGLQFLFEYFSETQRNKGNFPGRFSGRQFSNSRSEMNVSTLELGDSALYLCASSPKQGRSGYTFGSGTRLTVV.